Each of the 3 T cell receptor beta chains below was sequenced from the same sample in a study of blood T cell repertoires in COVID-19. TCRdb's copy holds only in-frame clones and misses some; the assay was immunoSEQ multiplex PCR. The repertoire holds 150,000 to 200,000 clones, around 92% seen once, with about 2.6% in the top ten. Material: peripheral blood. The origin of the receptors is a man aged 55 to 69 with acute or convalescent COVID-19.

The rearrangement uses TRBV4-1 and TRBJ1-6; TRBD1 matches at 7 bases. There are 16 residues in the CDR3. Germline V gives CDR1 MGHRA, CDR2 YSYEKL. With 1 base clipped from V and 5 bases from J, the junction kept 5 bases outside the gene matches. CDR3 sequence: CASSQGPGQNNSPLHF. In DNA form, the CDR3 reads TGCGCCAGCAGCCAAGGGCCGGGACAGAATAATTCACCCCTCCACTTT.

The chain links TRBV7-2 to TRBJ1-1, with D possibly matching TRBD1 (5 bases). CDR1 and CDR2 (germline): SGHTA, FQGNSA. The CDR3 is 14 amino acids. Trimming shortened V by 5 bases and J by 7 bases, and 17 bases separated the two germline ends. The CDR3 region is CASSNWAGTDEAFF. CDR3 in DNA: TGTGCCAGCAGCAATTGGGCGGGGACTGATGAAGCTTTCTTT.

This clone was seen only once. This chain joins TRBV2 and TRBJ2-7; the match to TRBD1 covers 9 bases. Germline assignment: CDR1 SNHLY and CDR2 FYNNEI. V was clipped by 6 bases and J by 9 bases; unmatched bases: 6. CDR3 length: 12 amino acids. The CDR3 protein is CASRGQGWTQYF. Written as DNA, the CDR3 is TGTGCCAGCAGGGGACAGGGCTGGACGCAGTACTTC. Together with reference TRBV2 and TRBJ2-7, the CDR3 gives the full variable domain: EPEVTQTPSHQVTQMGQEVILRCVPISNHLYFYWYRQILGQKVEFLVSFYNNEISEKSEIFDDQFSVERPDGSNFTLKIRSTKLEDSAMYFCASRGQGWTQYFGPGTRLTVT.